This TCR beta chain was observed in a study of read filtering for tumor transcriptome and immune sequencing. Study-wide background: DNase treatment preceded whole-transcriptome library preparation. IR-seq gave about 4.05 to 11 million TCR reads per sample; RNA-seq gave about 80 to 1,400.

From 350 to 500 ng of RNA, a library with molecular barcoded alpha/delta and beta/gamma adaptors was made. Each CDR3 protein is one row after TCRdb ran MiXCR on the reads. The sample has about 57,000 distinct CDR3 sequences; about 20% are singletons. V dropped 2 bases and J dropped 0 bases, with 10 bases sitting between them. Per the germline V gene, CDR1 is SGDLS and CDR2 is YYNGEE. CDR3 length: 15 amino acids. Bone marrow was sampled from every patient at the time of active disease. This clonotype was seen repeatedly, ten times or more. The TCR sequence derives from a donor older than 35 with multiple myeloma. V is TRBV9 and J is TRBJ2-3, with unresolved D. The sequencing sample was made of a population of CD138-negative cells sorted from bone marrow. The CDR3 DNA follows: TGTGCCAGCAGCGTGTCCTCGGCTAGCACAGATACGCAGTATTTT. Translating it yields CASSVSSASTDTQYF.